The sequence of this T cell receptor beta chain was determined in a study of blood T cells in healthy people across ages. Study outcomes and limitations: A roughly linear age-dependent decrease characterized TCR beta diversity per million T cells.

Germline values: CDR1 SGHDN, CDR2 FVKESK. The CDR3 is made up of 13 amino acids. The germline V and J ends were trimmed by 1 base and 10 bases, with 13 bases remaining between them. A J-beta primer mix and a sample-barcoded 5' primer were used in a second PCR of roughly 6 to 11 cycles. Via MiXCR, TCRdb re-called the 5' RACE reads, giving one row per CDR3 protein. In the table there are roughly 1,100,000 distinct CDR3 sequences, 20% to 25% of which are singletons. On this clonotype: As yet, its antigen is unknown.

In addition, the sample was reused for a study of T cells of mothers and their children. That paper notes: Several children, together with their three healthy Caucasian mothers, made up the donors. A primer called M1S, used in the second PCR, added sample barcodes and 2-4 random nucleotides. From each mother came over 9.5 million TCR beta CDR3 reads, and from each child came 3 million to 3.5 million.

The receptor was derived from a girl aged 2 to 9 in good health. The V and J genes are TRBV14 and TRBJ1-1; possibly TRBD1 for D (5 bases). The material sequenced was blood. CDR3 coding DNA: TGTGCCAGCAGCCAAGGGAGGGGTCGTTCAGCTTTCTTT. Residues: CASSQGRGRSAFF.